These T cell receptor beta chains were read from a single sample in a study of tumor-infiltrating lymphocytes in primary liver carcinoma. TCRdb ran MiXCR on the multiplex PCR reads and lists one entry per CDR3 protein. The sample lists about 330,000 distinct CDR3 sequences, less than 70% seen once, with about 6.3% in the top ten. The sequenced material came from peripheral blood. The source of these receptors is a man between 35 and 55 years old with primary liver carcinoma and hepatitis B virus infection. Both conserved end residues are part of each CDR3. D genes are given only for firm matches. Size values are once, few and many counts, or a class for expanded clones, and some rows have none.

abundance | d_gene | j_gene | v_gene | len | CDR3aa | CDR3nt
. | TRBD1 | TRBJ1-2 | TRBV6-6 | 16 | CARSYLGRDRGDGYNF | TGTGCCAGAAGTTACTTAGGTCGGGACAGGGGTGATGGCTACAACTTC
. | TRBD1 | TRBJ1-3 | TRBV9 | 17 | CASSVAGQGAKGNTIYF | TGTGCCAGCAGCGTAGCGGGACAGGGGGCGAAGGGAAACACCATATATTTT
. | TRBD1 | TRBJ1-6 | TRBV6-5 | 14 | CASSCVQGGSPLHF | TGTGCCAGCAGTTGCGTCCAGGGGGGATCACCCCTCCACTTT
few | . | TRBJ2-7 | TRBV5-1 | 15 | CASSLEAGSLSEQYF | TGCGCCAGCAGCTTGGAGGCAGGGAGTCTATCCGAGCAGTACTTC
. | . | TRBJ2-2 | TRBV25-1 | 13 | CASSASGDGELIF | TGTGCCAGCAGTGCCTCTGGGGACGGGGAGCTGATTTTT
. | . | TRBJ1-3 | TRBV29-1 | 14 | CSVEPPGQVDAIYF | TGCAGCGTTGAACCGCCTGGGCAAGTGGACGCCATATATTTT
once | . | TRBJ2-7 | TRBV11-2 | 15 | CASSFYMGQGHERYF | TGTGCCAGCAGCTTCTACATGGGTCAGGGACACGAGCGGTACTTC
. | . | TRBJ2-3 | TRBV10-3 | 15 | CAISRTSGGPGTQYF | TGTGCCATCAGTCGTACAAGCGGCGGGCCAGGTACGCAGTATTTT
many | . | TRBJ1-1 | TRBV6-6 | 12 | CASTLGGIEAFF | TGTGCCAGCACCCTAGGGGGGATTGAAGCTTTCTTT
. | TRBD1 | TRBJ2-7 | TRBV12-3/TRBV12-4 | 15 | CASTILGQGSYEKYF | TGTGCCAGCACCATTTTAGGACAGGGGTCCTACGAGAAGTACTTC
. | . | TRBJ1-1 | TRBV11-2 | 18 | CTSSLEGGIGRLNTEAFF | TGTACCAGCAGCTTAGAGGGAGGAATAGGACGTTTGAACACTGAAGCCTTCTTT
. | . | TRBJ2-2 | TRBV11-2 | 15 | CASGQILRDTGELFF | TGTGCCAGCGGCCAAATCCTGAGGGACACCGGGGAGCTGTTTTTT
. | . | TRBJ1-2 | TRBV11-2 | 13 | CPNSWGLSYDYTF | TGTCCCAACAGCTGGGGACTGTCCTATGACTACACCTTC
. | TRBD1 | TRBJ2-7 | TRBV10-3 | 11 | CVIRTGDEQYF | TGTGTCATCCGTACAGGGGACGAGCAGTACTTC
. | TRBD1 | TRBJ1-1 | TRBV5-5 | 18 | CASSMASGTEGPTLGAFF | TGTGCCAGCAGCATGGCAAGCGGGACAGAGGGCCCGACCCTGGGAGCTTTCTTT
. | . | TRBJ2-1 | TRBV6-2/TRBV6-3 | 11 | CTSSEEVEQFF | TGTACCAGCAGTGAGGAGGTCGAGCAGTTCTTC
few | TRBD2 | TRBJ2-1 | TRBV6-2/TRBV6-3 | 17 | CASSETGGRESYNEQFF | TGTGCCAGCAGCGAAACCGGAGGGCGGGAGAGTTACAATGAGCAGTTCTTC
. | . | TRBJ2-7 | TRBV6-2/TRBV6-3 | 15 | CASSYARDNTYEQYF | TGTGCCAGCAGTTACGCACGGGACAACACCTACGAGCAGTACTTC
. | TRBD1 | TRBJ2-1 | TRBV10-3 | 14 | CATTRQGEDNEQFF | TGTGCCACCACCCGACAGGGGGAAGACAATGAGCAGTTCTTC
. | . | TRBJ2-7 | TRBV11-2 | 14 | CAGSVRAVGGEQYF | TGTGCCGGCAGCGTGCGGGCGGTAGGCGGTGAGCAGTACTTC
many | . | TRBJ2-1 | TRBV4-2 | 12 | CASSQERNEQFF | TGTGCCAGCAGCCAAGAACGCAATGAGCAGTTCTTC
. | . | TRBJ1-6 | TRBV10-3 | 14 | CTISESRGDAPLHF | TGTACCATCAGTGAGTCTAGAGGGGACGCACCCCTCCACTTT
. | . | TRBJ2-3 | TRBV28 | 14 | CASSLSASTDTQYF | TGTGCCAGCAGTCTAAGCGCTAGCACAGATACGCAGTATTTT
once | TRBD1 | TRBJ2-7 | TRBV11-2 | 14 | CASAPGQGIYEQYF | TGTGCCAGCGCGCCGGGACAGGGGATCTACGAGCAGTACTTC
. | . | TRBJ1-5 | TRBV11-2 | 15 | CASSPDRGTNQPQHF | TGTGCCAGCAGTCCGGATAGGGGTACCAATCAGCCCCAGCATTTT
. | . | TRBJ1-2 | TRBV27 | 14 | CASSSVLGDYGYTF | TGTGCCAGCAGTTCAGTCCTGGGTGACTATGGCTACACCTTC
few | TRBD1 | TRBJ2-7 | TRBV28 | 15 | CASSTWTGSPYEQYF | TGTGCCAGCAGTACCTGGACAGGGTCTCCCTACGAGCAGTACTTC
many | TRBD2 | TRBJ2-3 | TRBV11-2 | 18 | CASSLEPGLAGVLDTQYF | TGTGCCAGCAGCTTAGAACCGGGACTAGCGGGAGTATTAGATACGCAGTATTTT
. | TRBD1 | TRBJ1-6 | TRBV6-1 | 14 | CASRGTGRDSPLHF | TGTGCCAGCAGGGGGACAGGGAGAGATTCACCCCTCCACTTT
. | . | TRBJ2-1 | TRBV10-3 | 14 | CAINESGRSGEQFF | TGTGCCATCAATGAGTCGGGGCGGAGCGGTGAGCAGTTCTTC
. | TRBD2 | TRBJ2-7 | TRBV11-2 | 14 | CASSFWDYSYEQYF | TGTGCCAGCAGCTTTTGGGACTACTCCTACGAGCAGTACTTC
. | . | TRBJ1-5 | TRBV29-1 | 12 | CSIRIGNQPQHF | TGCAGCATACGGATAGGGAATCAGCCCCAGCATTTT
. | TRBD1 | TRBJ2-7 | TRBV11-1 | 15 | CASRQGGTGLYEQYF | TGTGCCAGCAGACAAGGTGGGACAGGGTTATACGAGCAATACTTC
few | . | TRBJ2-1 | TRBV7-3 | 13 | CASSLQGINEQFF | TGTGCCAGCAGCCTACAGGGTATTAATGAGCAGTTCTTC
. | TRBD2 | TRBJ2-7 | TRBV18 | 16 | CASSEPSGEGAYEQYF | TGTGCCAGCTCAGAGCCTAGCGGGGAGGGCGCCTACGAGCAGTACTTC
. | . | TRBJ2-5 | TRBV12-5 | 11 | CASGWNLPQYF | TGTGCTAGTGGTTGGAACCTTCCCCAGTACTTC
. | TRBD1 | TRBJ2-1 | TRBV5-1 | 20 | CASSSLKSRDRFLRPNEQFF | TGCGCCAGCAGCTCCTTAAAGTCCCGGGACAGGTTTCTGCGACCCAATGAGCAGTTCTTC
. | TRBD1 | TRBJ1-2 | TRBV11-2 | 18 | CTNSLTSRRDRGTGGYTF | TGTACCAACAGCTTAACATCGCGGCGCGACAGGGGGACGGGTGGCTACACCTTC
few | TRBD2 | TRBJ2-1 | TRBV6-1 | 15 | CASSPRTSGRHEQFF | TGTGCCAGCAGTCCTCGGACTAGCGGGAGGCATGAGCAGTTCTTC
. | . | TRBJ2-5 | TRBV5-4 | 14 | CASSLGRKQETQYF | TGTGCCAGCAGCTTGGGCAGAAAACAAGAGACCCAGTACTTC
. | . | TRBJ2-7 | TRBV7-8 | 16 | CASSLVRAENSYEEYF | TGTGCCAGCAGCTTAGTGCGGGCGGAAAATTCCTACGAGGAGTACTTC
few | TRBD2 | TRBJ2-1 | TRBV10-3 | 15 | CAISERTSGDNERFF | TGTGCCATCAGTGAGCGGACTAGCGGGGATAATGAGCGGTTCTTC
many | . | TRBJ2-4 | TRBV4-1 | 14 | CASSQRTSQNIQYF | TGCGCCAGCAGCCAACGTACTAGCCAAAACATTCAGTACTTC
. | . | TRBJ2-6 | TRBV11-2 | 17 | CAGSLFPSSSGANFPTF | TGTGCCGGCAGCTTATTTCCGTCTAGCTCTGGGGCTAACTTCCCGACTTTC
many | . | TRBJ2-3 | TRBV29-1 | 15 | CSADLPWGTTDTQYF | TGCAGCGCCGACCTACCCTGGGGGACCACAGATACGCAGTATTTT
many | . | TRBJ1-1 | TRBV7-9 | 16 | CASSPLGQPSVTEAFF | TGTGCCAGCAGCCCCTTAGGACAACCGTCGGTCACTGAAGCTTTCTTT
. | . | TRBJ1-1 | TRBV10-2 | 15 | CASSVGQGRTTEAFF | TGCGCCAGCAGTGTGGGTCAGGGGAGGACCACTGAAGCTTTCTTT
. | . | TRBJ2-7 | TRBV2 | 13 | CASSVLGPYEQYF | TGTGCCAGCAGTGTATTGGGCCCCTACGAGCAGTACTTC
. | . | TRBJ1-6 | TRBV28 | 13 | CASSLTRGSPLHF | TGTGCCAGCAGTTTAACCCGGGGATCACCCCTCCACTTT
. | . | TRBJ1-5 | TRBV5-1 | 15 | CASSLDGGSNQPQHF | TGCGCCAGCAGCTTGGATGGCGGAAGCAATCAGCCCCAGCATTTT
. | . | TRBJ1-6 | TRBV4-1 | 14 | CASSQSRNNSPLHF | TGCGCAAGCAGCCAATCGCGGAATAATTCACCCCTCCACTTT
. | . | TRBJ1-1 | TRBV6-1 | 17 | CASTIPRTADLNTEAFF | TGTGCCAGCACAATCCCCCGGACGGCGGACTTGAACACTGAAGCTTTCTTT
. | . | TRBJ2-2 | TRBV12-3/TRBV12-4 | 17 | CVSSFRGDRANTGELFF | TGTGTCAGCAGTTTTAGGGGTGATCGGGCGAACACCGGGGAGCTGTTTTTT
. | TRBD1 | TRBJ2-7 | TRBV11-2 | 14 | CASSLEFRGYEQYF | TGTGCCAGTAGCTTAGAGTTCAGGGGGTACGAGCAGTACTTC
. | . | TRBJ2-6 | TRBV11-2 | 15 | CASSFGGSWVNVLTF | TGTGCCAGCAGTTTCGGTGGGAGCTGGGTCAACGTCCTGACTTTC
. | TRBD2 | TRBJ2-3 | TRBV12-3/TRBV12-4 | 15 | CASRLAGGCPATQYF | TGTGCCAGCAGACTAGCGGGAGGTTGTCCGGCTACGCAGTATTTT